This TCR beta chain was identified during a study of cytomegalovirus exposure and HLA in healthy donors. This clone was seen only once. The primer mix had 60 Vbeta and 13 Jbeta primers. Profiling relied on immunoSEQ multiplex PCR, and the TCRdb table lists in-frame clones only, not all of them. The table includes 100,000 to 150,000 clones, 65% to 85% detected once. V was trimmed by 0 bases and J by 0 bases, leaving 8 bases between them. CDR1 and CDR2 from the germline V gene are LGHNA and YNFKEQ. The length of the CDR3 is 16 residues. This chain joins TRBV4-2 and TRBJ2-2; D is undetermined. The sequenced material came from PBMCs. This sequence originates from a woman between 18 and 29 years old in good health and CMV-seronegative. For the CDR3, the DNA is TGTGCCAGCAGCCAAGAAAACGGTGCGAACACCGGGGAGCTGTTTTTT. This codes for CASSQENGANTGELFF.